The sequence of this TCR beta chain was determined in a study of T cell responses to AZD1222 COVID-19 vaccine. Repertoires were generated with immunoSEQ multiplex PCR, while TCRdb's copy carries only in-frame clones and drops some. This sample carries tens of thousands of clones, approximately 90% of them seen once, and the ten largest clones take approximately 19%. Turning to this clone: Antigen specificity is unknown.

Findings and caveats of the study: At 160-218 and 743-854, vaccine-associated CD4 TCRs were dominant, and they spanned spike. Among AZD1222 vaccinees, only six were seropositive at baseline. Two AZD1222 administrations were followed by greater Spike-specific TCR breadth and depth. Clonal diversity may have been underestimated in mostly white British donors.

CDR1 SGHTA and CDR2 FQGNSA come from the germline V gene. The CDR3 loop spans 15 amino acids. Trimming took 6 bases from V and 8 from J, leaving 20 bases between them. This rearrangement joins TRBV7-2 to TRBJ2-1; D remains unclear. This TCR was sampled from an adult in good health. The material sequenced was peripheral blood, taken on day 0 of AZD1222 vaccination. The CDR3 sequence: CASRIGPPSRDEQFF. The CDR3 DNA reads as TGTGCCAGCAGAATCGGGCCGCCCTCAAGGGATGAGCAGTTCTTC. The full variable domain, rest sourced from reference TRBV7-2 and TRBJ2-1, is GAGVSQSPSNKVTEKGKDVELRCDPISGHTALYWYRQSLGQGLEFLIYFQGNSAPDKSGLPSDRFSAERTGGSVSTLTIQRTQQEDSAVYLCASRIGPPSRDEQFFGPGTRLTVL.